This T cell receptor beta chain was documented in a study of cytotoxic CD8 clonotypes in ibrutinib-treated CLL. The overall study: The samples contained a few hundred thousand productive templates on average. They also contained an average of 94,082 productive rearrangements.

The study's findings and limits: Clonality increased with ibrutinib response but returned toward baseline at progression. At the start, clonality exceeded age-matched healthy donors and followed circulating CD8+ T-cell counts. Clonotypes that were public were uncommon, and they contracted or stayed stable on treatment.

TCRdb's copy holds only in-frame clones and misses some; the assay was immunoSEQ multiplex PCR. The sample consists of some 50,000 clones, roughly 63% of them appearing once. Worth noting for this clone: The antigen remains unidentified.

The CDR3 totals 15 residues. Per germline, CDR1 SGHVS and CDR2 FNYEAQ. The ends lost 3 bases at V and 0 bases at J; junction bases unmatched: 5. The source material was PBMCs, sampled after 24 months of ibrutinib treatment. J is TRBJ2-7 and V is TRBV7-6, with 7 bases that match TRBD1. The TCR sequence derives from a human donor with chronic lymphocytic leukemia. The CDR3 here is CASSFNWDSSYEQYF. In DNA form, the CDR3 reads TGTGCCAGCAGCTTTAATTGGGACAGCTCCTACGAGCAGTACTTC.